This T cell receptor (beta chain) came from a study of somatic mutations in cytotoxic T cells in rheumatoid arthritis. This CDR3 spans 14 amino acids. Looked up from germline, CDR1 is SNHLY and CDR2 is FYNNEI. The germline V and J ends were trimmed by 7 bases and 6 bases, with 17 bases remaining between them. Clones were sequenced by immunoSEQ multiplex PCR, and TCRdb holds only the in-frame ones, with some missing. The sample carries more than 12,000 clones, around 70% recorded once. This rearrangement joins TRBV2 to TRBJ2-3; D gene unclear. The sequence derives from an adult with rheumatoid arthritis. Sequencing was performed on CD8+ T cells sorted from blood. DNA for the CDR3: TGTGCCAGCAAAGACCCGTACCTCGTTGATACGCAGTATTTT. This encodes CASKDPYLVDTQYF.